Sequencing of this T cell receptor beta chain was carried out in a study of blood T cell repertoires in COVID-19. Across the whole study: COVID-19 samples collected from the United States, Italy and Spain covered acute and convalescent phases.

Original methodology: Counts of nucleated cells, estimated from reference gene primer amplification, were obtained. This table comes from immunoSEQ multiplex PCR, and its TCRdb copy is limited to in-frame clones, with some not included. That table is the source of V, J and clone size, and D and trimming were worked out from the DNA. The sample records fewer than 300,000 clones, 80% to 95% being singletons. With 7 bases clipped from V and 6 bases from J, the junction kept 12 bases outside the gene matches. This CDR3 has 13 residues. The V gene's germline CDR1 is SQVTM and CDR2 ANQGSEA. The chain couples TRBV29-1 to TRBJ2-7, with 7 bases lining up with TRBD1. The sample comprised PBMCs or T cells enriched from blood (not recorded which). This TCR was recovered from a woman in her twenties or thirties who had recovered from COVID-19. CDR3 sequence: CSAKQGSAGEQYF. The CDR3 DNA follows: TGCAGCGCGAAACAGGGGTCGGCGGGCGAGCAGTACTTC.